This T cell receptor (beta chain) stems from a study of blood T cells in healthy people across ages. Looking at the study overall: About one barcoded beta molecule per two T cells was the capture yield of template switching.

As to this clonotype: Its matching antigen is unknown.

Together with a sample-barcoded 5' primer, a J-beta primer mix was included in a second PCR lasting about 7 to 12 cycles. TCRdb re-called the 5' RACE reads with MiXCR, one entry per CDR3 protein. This sample has 1.5 million to 2 million distinct CDR3 sequences, with 28% found just once. Total RNA extracted from each sample amounted to at least 5 micrograms. V was clipped by 4 bases and J by 9 bases, with 13 bases between them. CDR1 is SNHLY, CDR2 FYNNEI, per germline. This CDR3 is built from 14 residues. Overall study results and limits: Those diversity estimates obtained from one million T cells were thought to be underestimates.

This chain uses TRBV2 with TRBJ1-6, with D perhaps matching TRBD1 (5 bases). This clonotype originated in a woman in her twenties or thirties in good health. Input material: blood. CDR3 bases: TGTGCCAGCAGTGGGCGGCAGGGAGGTTCACCCCTCCACTTT. Protein: CASSGRQGGSPLHF. The variable domain in full, completed from reference TRBV2 and TRBJ1-6, reads EPEVTQTPSHQVTQMGQEVILRCVPISNHLYFYWYRQILGQKVEFLVSFYNNEISEKSEIFDDQFSVERPDGSNFTLKIRSTKLEDSAMYFCASSGRQGGSPLHFGNGTRLTVT.